The entry below describes one TCR beta chain. As yet, its antigen is unknown. Sequencing was at deep level. TCRdb's copy holds only in-frame clones and misses some; the assay was immunoSEQ multiplex PCR. The sample comprises some 1,900,000 clones, less than 95% of which are singletons, and 1% to 1.5% rests with the top ten. The sample belongs to a study of shared clonotypes between healthy human individuals. Overall study results and limits: The study found roughly 5% of naive CD4 clonotypes shared across several donors. What limited the represented genetic and exposure-history diversity was the small number of donors.

CD45RO-negative, CCR7-selected cells formed the naive CD8 fraction, which excluded terminally differentiated effector memory CD45RA+ cells. Participating donors were healthy, HIV-negative adults free of recent acute infections or vaccinations. The V end was cut by 7 bases, the J end by 0 bases, with 11 bases between. This CDR3 region has 14 residues. The germline gives CDR1 MNHEY, CDR2 SVGAGI. The chain carries TRBV6-5 and TRBJ2-3; no clear D. The receptor was isolated from a man aged 18 to 29 in good health. The sequenced sample was naive CD8+ T cells sorted from blood. The CDR3 reads CASTPLYSTDTQYF. Here the CDR3 DNA reads TGTGCCAGCACCCCACTATATAGCACAGATACGCAGTATTTT.